This T cell receptor (beta chain) comes out of a study of T cell responses to AZD1222 COVID-19 vaccine. With 1 base removed from V and 4 bases from J, the gap between germline ends came to 6 bases. Germline CDR1 LGHNA, CDR2 YNFKEQ. The CDR3 sequence is 13 residues long. Here immunoSEQ multiplex PCR was the method, and the copy in TCRdb shows in-frame clones only, minus some. The sample shows 55,000 to 65,000 clones, 70% to 80% of them seen only once. For this clone: Its target is not known.

Study-wide points: Across the whole spike, CD4 TCRs peaked at regions 160-218 and 743-854.

The chain has TRBV4-2 and TRBJ2-3; D gene uncertain. The starting material was peripheral blood, obtained 28 days after the second AZD1222 dose. The TCR comes from an adult who received the AZD1222 COVID-19 vaccine. CDR3 in DNA: TGTGCCAGCAGCCAAGCCAATCCAGATACGCAGTATTTT. Protein: CASSQANPDTQYF.